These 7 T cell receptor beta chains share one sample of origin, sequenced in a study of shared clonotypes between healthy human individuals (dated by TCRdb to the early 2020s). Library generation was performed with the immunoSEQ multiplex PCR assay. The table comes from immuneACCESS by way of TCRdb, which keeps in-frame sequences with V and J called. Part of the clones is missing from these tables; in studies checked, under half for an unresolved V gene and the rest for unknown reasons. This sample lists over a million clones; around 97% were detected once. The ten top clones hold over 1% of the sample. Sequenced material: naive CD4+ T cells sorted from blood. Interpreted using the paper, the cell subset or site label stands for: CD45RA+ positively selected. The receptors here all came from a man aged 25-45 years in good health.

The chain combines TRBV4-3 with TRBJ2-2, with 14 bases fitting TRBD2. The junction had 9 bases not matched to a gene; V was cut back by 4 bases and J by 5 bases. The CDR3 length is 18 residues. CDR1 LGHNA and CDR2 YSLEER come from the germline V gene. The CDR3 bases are TGCGCCAGCAGCCCGGGGACTAGCGGGAGTCGGGGGACCGGGGAGCTGTTTTTT. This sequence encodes CASSPGTSGSRGTGELFF.

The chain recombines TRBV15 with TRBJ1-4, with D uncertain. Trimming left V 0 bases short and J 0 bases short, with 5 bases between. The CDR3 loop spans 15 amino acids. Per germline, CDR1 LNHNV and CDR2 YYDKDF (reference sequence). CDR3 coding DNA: TGTGCCACCAGCAGAGAGGATTCAACTAATGAAAAACTGTTTTTT. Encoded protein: CATSREDSTNEKLFF.

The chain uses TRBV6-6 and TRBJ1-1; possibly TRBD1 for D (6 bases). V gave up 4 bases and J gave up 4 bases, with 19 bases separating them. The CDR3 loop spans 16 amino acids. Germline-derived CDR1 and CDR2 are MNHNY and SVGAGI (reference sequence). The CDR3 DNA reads TGTGCCAGCAGTTCCCCCAGTTTTACGGACAGCACTGAAGCTTTCTTT. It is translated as CASSSPSFTDSTEAFF.

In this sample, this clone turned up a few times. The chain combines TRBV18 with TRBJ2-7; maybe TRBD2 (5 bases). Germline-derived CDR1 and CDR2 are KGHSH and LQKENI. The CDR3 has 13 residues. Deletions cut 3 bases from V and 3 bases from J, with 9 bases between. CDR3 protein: CASSPRAVYEQYF. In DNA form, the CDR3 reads TGTGCCAGCTCACCGAGGGCAGTCTACGAGCAGTACTTC.

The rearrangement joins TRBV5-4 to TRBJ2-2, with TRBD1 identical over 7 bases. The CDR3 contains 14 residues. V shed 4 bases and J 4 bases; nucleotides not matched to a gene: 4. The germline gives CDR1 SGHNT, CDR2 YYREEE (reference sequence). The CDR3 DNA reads TGTGCCAGCAGCAGCGGACAGGTCACCGGGGAGCTGTTTTTT. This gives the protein CASSSGQVTGELFF.

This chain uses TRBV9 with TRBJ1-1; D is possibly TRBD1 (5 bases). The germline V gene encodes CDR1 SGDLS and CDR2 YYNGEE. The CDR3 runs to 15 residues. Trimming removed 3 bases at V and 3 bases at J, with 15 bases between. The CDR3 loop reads CASSGGLRSDTEAFF. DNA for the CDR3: TGTGCCAGCAGCGGGGGCCTTCGGTCGGACACTGAAGCTTTCTTT.

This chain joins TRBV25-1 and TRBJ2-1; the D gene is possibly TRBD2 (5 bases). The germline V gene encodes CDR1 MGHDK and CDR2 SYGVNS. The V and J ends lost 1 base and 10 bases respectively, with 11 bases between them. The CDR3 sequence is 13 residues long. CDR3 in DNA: TGTGCCAGCAGTGAATGGGGAGTTCGCGAGCAGTTCTTC. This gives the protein CASSEWGVREQFF.